Following are 20 T cell receptor beta chains from one sample sequenced in a study of shared clonotypes between healthy human individuals. Libraries were prepared by immunoSEQ multiplex PCR; TCRdb keeps only in-frame clonotypes and omits some of them. Of some 500,000 clones in the sample, 60% to 80% were seen once. Material: PBMCs. These TCRs come from a woman aged 40 to 49 in good health. Some clones in this sample may be carry-over from other donors' samples.

The table lists this clone with many counts. Other nucleotide sequences in the sample specify the same CDR3. V usage is TRBV18 and J usage is TRBJ2-7; 8 bases map to TRBD1. Germline V gene data show CDR1 as KGHSH and CDR2 as LQKENI. V dropped 5 bases and J dropped 6; count of bases not matched to a gene: 6. The CDR3 spans 13 residues. The CDR3, as DNA: TGTGCCAGCTCAGCCCGGACAGGGTTCGAGCAGTACTTC. Translating it yields CASSARTGFEQYF. Full variable domain (outside the CDR3, taken from reference TRBV18 and TRBJ2-7): NAGVMQNPRHLVRRRGQEARLRCSPMKGHSHVYWYRQLPEEGLKFMVYLQKENIIDESGMPKERFSAEFPKEGPSILRIQQVVRGDSAAYFCASSARTGFEQYFGPGTRLTVT.

V is TRBV27 and J is TRBJ1-2; D is uncertain. V lost 5 bases and J 7 bases, leaving 23 bases between the germline ends. The CDR3 is 16 residues long. In germline, CDR1 is MNHEY, CDR2 SMNVEV (reference sequence). The CDR3 loop is CASSPRGVRVKLGYTF. The CDR3 coding sequence is TGTGCCAGCAGTCCCCGGGGAGTAAGGGTAAAACTTGGCTACACCTTC.

The J gene is TRBJ2-5, the V gene TRBV30; D call uncertain. V lost 4 bases to trimming and J lost 0 bases, with 9 bases between them. CDR1 and CDR2 (germline): GTSNPN, SVGIG (reference sequence). This CDR3 contains 13 residues. CDR3 residues: CAWTPRDQETQYF. CDR3 coding DNA: TGTGCCTGGACCCCCCGGGACCAAGAGACCCAGTACTTC.

About this clone: A far larger clone is one nucleotide away, so this likely arose from a read error. The rearrangement uses TRBV6-5 and TRBJ2-7; 7 nucleotides line up with TRBD1. The germline gives CDR1 MNHEY, CDR2 SVGAGI. After removal of 5 bases from V and 2 bases from J, the junction contained 6 bases not matched to a gene. This CDR3 comprises 14 residues. The DNA of the CDR3 is TGTGCCAGCAGTCCCCGGACAGGCCCCTACGAGCAGTACTTC. This gives the protein CASSPRTGPYEQYF.

CDR3 sequence (DNA): TGTGCCAGAAGCTTGCCCCCCCCTAGCGGGAGAGGGGGCGAGCAGTACTTC. Residues: CARSLPPPSGRGGEQYF. The chain is built from TRBV5-3 and TRBJ2-7; 10 nucleotides match TRBD2. TRBV5-3 is reported as an ORF; its role is uncertain. J was trimmed by 6 bases and V by 1 base; bases with no gene match: 13. The CDR3 is 17 residues long.

Points on this clone: One base separates it from a far larger clone, so it is likely a read error. The same CDR3 can be traced to other DNA sequences in this sample. The gene calls are TRBV30 and TRBJ1-2, with D perhaps TRBD1 (6 bases). Germline CDR1 and CDR2: GTSNPN and SVGIG (reference sequence). CDR3 length: 12 residues. CDR3 nucleotides: TGTGCCCAAGAGGGGGGGTCCTATGGATACACCTTC. It encodes CAQEGGSYGYTF.

J is TRBJ2-3 and V is TRBV4-2; D gene ambiguous. The germline V and J ends were trimmed by 4 bases and 3 bases, with 5 bases remaining between them. The CDR3 has 12 residues. Germline V CDR1 and CDR2: LGHNA, YNFKEQ. CDR3 nucleotides: TGTGCCAGCAGCCCCCCTACAGATACGCAGTATTTT. The encoded protein is CASSPPTDTQYF.

The DNA for the CDR3 is TGTGCCAGTAGTATTGCGGGTTCGCCCTACAATGAGCAGTTCTTC. Translating it yields CASSIAGSPYNEQFF. This chain connects TRBV19 to TRBJ2-1, with D possibly matching TRBD2 (5 bases). This CDR3 has 15 amino acids. Trimming removed 3 bases at V and 2 bases at J, with 11 bases between. Germline CDR1 and CDR2: LNHDA and SQIVND (reference sequence).

This chain links TRBV14 with TRBJ2-1; D might be TRBD1 or TRBD2, each matching 6 bases. Trimming left V 4 bases short and J 4 bases short, with 20 bases between. Germline CDR1 reads SGHDN; CDR2 reads FVKESK. The CDR3 sequence is 17 residues long. The CDR3 DNA sequence: TGTGCCAGCAGCCCCACCACCGGGGGCCCAGCTTACAATGAGCAGTTCTTC. This codes for CASSPTTGGPAYNEQFF. The entire variable domain, with the rest obtained from reference TRBV14 and TRBJ2-1, is as follows: EAGVTQFPSHSVIEKGQTVTLRCDPISGHDNLYWYRRVMGKEIKFLLHFVKESKQDESGMPNNRFLAERTGGTYSTLKVQPAELEDSGVYFCASSPTTGGPAYNEQFFGPGTRLTVL.

V usage is TRBV5-8 and J usage is TRBJ2-6, with 8 bases matching TRBD1. The CDR3 spans 16 residues. After removal of 0 bases from V and 1 base from J, the junction contained 0 bases not matched to a gene. Germline values: CDR1 SGHTS, CDR2 YDEGEE. The CDR3 sequence is CASSLGTGSGANVLTF. CDR3 nucleotide sequence: TGTGCCAGCAGCTTGGGGACAGGGTCTGGGGCCAACGTCCTGACTTTC.

The chain links TRBV19 to TRBJ1-2; the D gene is possibly TRBD1 (5 bases). Looked up from germline, CDR1 is LNHDA and CDR2 is SQIVND (reference sequence). This CDR3 is built from 14 residues. V was clipped by 5 bases and J by 4 bases, with 14 bases between them. CDR3 loop: CASSPAGTFYGYTF. In DNA form, the CDR3 reads TGTGCCAGTAGTCCCGCCGGGACCTTCTATGGCTACACCTTC.

This chain joins TRBV18 and TRBJ1-1; D perhaps matches TRBD1 (6 bases). This CDR3 has 15 residues. V lost 3 bases and J 1 base, leaving 12 bases between the germline ends. The germline gives CDR1 KGHSH, CDR2 LQKENI. CDR3: CASSPLRGENTEAFF. For the CDR3, the DNA is TGTGCCAGCTCACCTCTGAGGGGGGAGAACACTGAAGCTTTCTTT.

In the case of this clone: A read error is likely here: a far larger clone is one base away. Other DNA sequences in the same sample also yield this CDR3. The rearrangement joins TRBV6-1 to TRBJ1-4; 9 bases align to TRBD1. Germline V gene sequence: CDR1 MNHNS, CDR2 SASEGT. There are 14 residues in the CDR3. The CDR3 sequence: CASRTGQGNEKLFF. CDR3 nucleotide sequence: TGTGCCAGCAGAACGGGACAGGGTAATGAGAAACTGTTTTTT.

The chain couples TRBV7-2 to TRBJ2-1; 10 positions match TRBD2. The CDR3 has 16 residues. The germline gives CDR1 SGHTA, CDR2 FQGNSA. The ends lost 1 base at V and 4 bases at J; junction bases unmatched: 4. CDR3 residues: CASSLGVAGGYNEQFF. CDR3 sequence (DNA): TGTGCCAGCAGCTTAGGGGTAGCGGGAGGTTACAATGAGCAGTTCTTC.

This clone was detected many times. At the DNA level, this CDR3 is encoded by other sequences in the same sample as well. The chain recombines TRBV6-1 with TRBJ2-5; TRBD1 agrees at 8 bases. CDR1 MNHNS and CDR2 SASEGT come from the germline V gene. The CDR3 is 13 amino acids. The V and J ends lost 9 bases and 3 bases, in that order; junction bases with no gene match: 6. The CDR3 loop reads CASRTGYEETQYF. The DNA of the CDR3 is TGTGCCAGTAGGACAGGGTATGAAGAGACCCAGTACTTC.

CDR3 bases: TGTGCCAGTAGTATCATCGCCTCCGATGAAAAACTGTTTTTT. Translated: CASSIIASDEKLFF. V gene TRBV19 combines with J gene TRBJ1-4, with D hard to call. Trimming removed 3 bases at V and 6 bases at J, with 11 bases between. The CDR3 has 14 residues. Germline assignment: CDR1 LNHDA and CDR2 SQIVND (reference sequence).

The chain has TRBV9 and TRBJ2-2; 9 bases agree with TRBD1. J lost 0 bases, V lost 3 bases, and 6 bases had no gene match. Per germline, CDR1 SGDLS and CDR2 YYNGEE. The CDR3 sequence is 17 residues long. The CDR3: CASSAQTGGPNTGELFF. The CDR3, as DNA: TGTGCCAGCAGCGCTCAAACAGGGGGCCCGAACACCGGGGAGCTGTTTTTT. Filled out from reference TRBV9 and TRBJ2-2, the complete variable domain reads DSGVTQTPKHLITATGQRVTLRCSPRSGDLSVYWYQQSLDQGLQFLIQYYNGEERAKGNILERFSAQQFPDLHSELNLSSLELGDSALYFCASSAQTGGPNTGELFFGEGSRLTVL.

The rearrangement uses TRBV7-3 and TRBJ1-1; 9 nucleotides match TRBD1. After removal of 5 bases from V and 4 bases from J, the junction contained 14 bases not matched to a gene. The CDR3 loop spans 17 amino acids. Germline assignment: CDR1 SGHTA and CDR2 FQGTGA. Written as DNA, the CDR3 is TGTGCCAGCAGCCTTGGACAGGGGCAGACTCTGAGCACTGAAGCTTTCTTT. Encoded protein: CASSLGQGQTLSTEAFF. The whole variable domain, filled in from reference TRBV7-3 and TRBJ1-1, reads GAGVSQTPSNKVTEKGKYVELRCDPISGHTALYWYRQSLGQGPEFLIYFQGTGAADDSGLPNDRFFAVRPEGSVSTLKIQRTERGDSAVYLCASSLGQGQTLSTEAFFGQGTRLTVV.

The chain uses TRBV11-2 and TRBJ2-5, with TRBD2 matching over 16 bases. The V gene's germline CDR1 is SGHAT and CDR2 FQNNGV. The V segment lost 5 bases and the J segment 6 bases; nucleotides outside the gene matches: 3. The CDR3 loop spans 15 amino acids. The CDR3 DNA is TGTGCCAGCAGCACGGGACTAGCGGGAGGGAAGACCCAGTACTTC. Amino acid sequence: CASSTGLAGGKTQYF.

The chain employs TRBV6-1 and TRBJ2-5; 10 nucleotides line up with TRBD2. CDR3 length: 15 amino acids. J lost 4 bases, V lost 2 bases, and 4 bases had no gene match. The germline CDR1 and CDR2 sequences are MNHNS and SASEGT. CDR3 loop: CASSELAGVGETQYF. CDR3 nucleotides: TGTGCCAGCAGTGAACTAGCGGGAGTAGGAGAGACCCAGTACTTC.